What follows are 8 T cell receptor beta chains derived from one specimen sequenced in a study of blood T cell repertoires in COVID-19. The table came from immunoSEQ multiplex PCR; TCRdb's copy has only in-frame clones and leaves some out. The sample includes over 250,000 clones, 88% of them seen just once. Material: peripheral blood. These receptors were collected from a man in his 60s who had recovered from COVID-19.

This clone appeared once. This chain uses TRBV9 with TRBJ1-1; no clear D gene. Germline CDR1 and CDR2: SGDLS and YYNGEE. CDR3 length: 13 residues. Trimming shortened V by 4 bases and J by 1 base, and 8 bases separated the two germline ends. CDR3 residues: CASSLGANTEAFF. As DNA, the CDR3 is TGTGCCAGCAGCCTCGGAGCGAACACTGAAGCTTTCTTT.

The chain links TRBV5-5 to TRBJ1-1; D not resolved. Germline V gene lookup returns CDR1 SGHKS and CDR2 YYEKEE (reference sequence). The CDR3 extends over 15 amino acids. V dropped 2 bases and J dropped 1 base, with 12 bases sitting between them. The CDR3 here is CASSLLYQRNTEAFF. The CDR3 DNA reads TGTGCCAGCAGCTTACTATACCAAAGGAACACTGAAGCTTTCTTT.

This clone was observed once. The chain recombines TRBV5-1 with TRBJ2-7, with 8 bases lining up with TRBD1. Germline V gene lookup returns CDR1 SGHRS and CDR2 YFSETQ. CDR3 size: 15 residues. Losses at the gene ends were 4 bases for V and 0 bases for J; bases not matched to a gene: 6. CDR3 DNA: TGCGCCAGCAGCACAAGACAGGGGAGCTCCTACGAGCAGTACTTC. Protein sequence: CASSTRQGSSYEQYF.

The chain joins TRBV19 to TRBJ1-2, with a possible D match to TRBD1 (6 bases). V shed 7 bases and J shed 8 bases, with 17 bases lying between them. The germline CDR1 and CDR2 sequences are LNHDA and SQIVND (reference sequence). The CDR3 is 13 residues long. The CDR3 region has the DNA TGTGCCAGTACGGTACGGGGGGCGCTCGGCTACACCTTC. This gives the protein CASTVRGALGYTF.

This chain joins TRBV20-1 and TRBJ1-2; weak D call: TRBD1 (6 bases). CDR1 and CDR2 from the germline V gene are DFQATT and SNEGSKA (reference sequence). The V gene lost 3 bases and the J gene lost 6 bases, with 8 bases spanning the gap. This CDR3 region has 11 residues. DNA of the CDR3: TGCAGTGCTAGCGGGACAAATGGCTACACCTTC. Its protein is CSASGTNGYTF.

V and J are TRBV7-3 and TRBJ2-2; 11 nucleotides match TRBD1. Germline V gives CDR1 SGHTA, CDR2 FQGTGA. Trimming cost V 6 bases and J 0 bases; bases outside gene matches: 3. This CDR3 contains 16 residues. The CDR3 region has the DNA TGTGCCAGCAGTAGGACAGGGGGCACGAACACCGGGGAGCTGTTTTTT. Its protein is CASSRTGGTNTGELFF. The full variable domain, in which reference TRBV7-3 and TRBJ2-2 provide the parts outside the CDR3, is GAGVSQTPSNKVTEKGKYVELRCDPISGHTALYWYRQSLGQGPEFLIYFQGTGAADDSGLPNDRFFAVRPEGSVSTLKIQRTERGDSAVYLCASSRTGGTNTGELFFGEGSRLTVL.

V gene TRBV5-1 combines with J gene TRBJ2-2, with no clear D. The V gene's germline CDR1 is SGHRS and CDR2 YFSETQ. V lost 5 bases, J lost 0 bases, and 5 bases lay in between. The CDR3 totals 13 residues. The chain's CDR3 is CASRTPNTGELFF. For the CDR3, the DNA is TGCGCCAGCAGAACACCGAACACCGGGGAGCTGTTTTTT.

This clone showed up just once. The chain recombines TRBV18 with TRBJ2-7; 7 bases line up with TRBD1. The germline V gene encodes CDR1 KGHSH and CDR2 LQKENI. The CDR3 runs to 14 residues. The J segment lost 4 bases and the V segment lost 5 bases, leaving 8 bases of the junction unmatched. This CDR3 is CASSASGQDYEQYF. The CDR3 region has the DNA TGTGCCAGCTCAGCCTCCGGACAGGATTACGAGCAGTACTTC.